A selection of T cell receptor beta chains follows, all from one sample in a study of T cell clonotyping in hematopoietic cell transplantation. Method: immunoSEQ multiplex PCR; TCRdb's copy keeps in-frame clones and lacks some. Here the sample spans about 5,700 clones, 90% to 95% being singletons. The source was peripheral blood mononuclear cells, collected 100 days after allogeneic stem cell transplant. The source is a female patient in her forties or fifties who had an allogeneic stem cell transplant from an unrelated donor, so T cells may come from the graft donor. Some clones in this sample may be carry-over from other donors' samples. Each CDR3 is given without its conserved first and last residue. A D gene is named only where the DNA matches it firmly.

d_call,v_call,cdr3_aa
TRBD1,TRBV29-1,SVVGGEHGYT
TRBD1,TRBV6-5,ASKGQGSYEQY
TRBD2,TRBV6-4,ASSDNGRATDTQY
.,TRBV5-6,ASSFWGFNYGYT
.,TRBV6-1,ASSEVNEAF
.,TRBV2,ASSPRRPSTLH
TRBD1,TRBV29-1,SVSRQGQNYGYT
TRBD1,TRBV9,ASSGQGAYEQY
.,TRBV6-9,ASSYEAGGSYEQY
.,TRBV19,ASRYRDSGNTIY
.,TRBV11-2,ASSLLRGSYGYT
.,TRBV28,ATGTAVSYEQY
TRBD2,TRBV7-8,ASSPRTSQETQY
.,TRBV5-4,ASSLVVSQYSNSPLH
TRBD1,TRBV5-1,ASSTVQSGQSEAF
.,TRBV6-1,ASSPRGGANVLT
.,TRBV19,ASSTGNTGELF